One and the same sample provided the 23 T cell receptor beta chains below, sequenced in a study of T cell clonality in common variable immunodeficiency. Repertoires were generated with immunoSEQ multiplex PCR, while TCRdb's copy carries only in-frame clones and drops some. The sample holds about 41,000 clones, and no clone turns up only once. Sequencing was performed on peripheral blood mononuclear cells. Source of these receptors: a person aged 18-70 years in good health.

This clone has at least ten counts. The read ends 3 residues shy of where the CDR3 ends; the end is completed using the germline J gene. The chain links TRBV7-3 to TRBJ2-7; D gene unclear. Trimming left V 4 bases short and J 2 bases short, with 9 bases between. The germline V gene has CDR1 SGHTA and CDR2 FQGTGA. This CDR3 has 13 residues. CDR3: CASSSGRTYEQYF. The CDR3 DNA, read in part, is TGTGCCAGCAGCTCAGGCAGAACCTACGAG.

This clone was counted at least ten times. The CDR3 goes on 3 residues after the read ends, and that part is filled in from the germline J gene. The V and J genes are TRBV27 and TRBJ1-1, with D perhaps matching TRBD1 (5 bases). This CDR3 has 14 residues. Per the germline V gene, CDR1 is MNHEY and CDR2 is SMNVEV (reference sequence). The germline V and J ends were trimmed by 5 bases and 6 bases, with 16 bases remaining between them. Partial CDR3 DNA: TGTGCCAGCAGTCCACCGGACACCTGGCCTGAA. Its protein is CASSPPDTWPE. The CDR3 in full is CASSPPDTWPEAFF.

The table lists this clone with many counts. The sequenced fragment ends 3 residues before the CDR3 boundary, so the rest is inferred from the germline J gene. The chain has TRBV5-1 and TRBJ2-1; 9 bases are a match to TRBD2. V lost 6 bases, J lost 4 bases, and 23 bases stayed unmatched. The germline CDR1 and CDR2 sequences are SGHRS and YFSETQ. This CDR3 has 20 residues. The CDR3 bases that were read are TGCGCCAGCAAGCCTCGGGCTAGCGGGACCGGTAATACTTTTTACAATGAG. Amino acids: CASKPRASGTGNTFYNE. The full CDR3 protein is CASKPRASGTGNTFYNEQFF.

A few counts support this clone. The read ends 3 residues shy of where the CDR3 ends; the end is completed using the germline J gene. V usage is TRBV2 and J usage is TRBJ1-2; no clear D gene. There are 11 residues in the CDR3. Germline CDR1 and CDR2: SNHLY and FYNNEI. The DNA read from the CDR3 is TGTGCCAGCAGTGAAGAGCGGGGC. Its protein product is CASSEERG. The CDR3 reads in full as CASSEERGYTF.

Turning to this clone: The CDR3 extends 3 residues past the end of the read, so its final part is completed from the germline J gene. The genes are TRBV20-1 and TRBJ2-3; D possibly corresponds to TRBD2 (6 bases). This CDR3 contains 11 residues. Looked up from germline, CDR1 is DFQATT and CDR2 is SNEGSKA (reference sequence). CDR3 sequence: CSIGGFETQYF. The sequenced CDR3 bases are TGCAGTATTGGGGGGTTTGAGACG.

This clone appeared many times. The read terminates 3 residues ahead of where the CDR3 ends, so the germline J gene completes it. The chain carries TRBV7-9 and TRBJ1-1; D remains unclear. Between the trimmed V and J ends, which lost 1 base and 1 base, there was a span of 7 bases. The CDR3 totals 14 residues. Germline CDR1 SEHNR, CDR2 FQNEAQ (reference sequence). Partial CDR3 DNA: TGTGCCAGCAGCTTAGGAGGCGGGAACACTGAA. It yields the protein CASSLGGGNTE. The CDR3 in its entirety is CASSLGGGNTEAFF. The full variable domain, in which reference TRBV7-9 and TRBJ1-1 provide the parts outside the CDR3, is DTGVSQNPRHKITKRGQNVTFRCDPISEHNRLYWYRQTLGQGPEFLTYFQNEAQLEKSRLLSDRFSAERPKGSFSTLEIQRTEQGDSAMYLCASSLGGGNTEAFFGQGTRLTVV.

This clone appeared many times. From the germline J gene comes the end of the CDR3, since the read stops 3 residues before it. The chain couples TRBV29-1 to TRBJ2-2; tentatively, D is TRBD1 (6 bases). The CDR3 sequence is 14 residues long. V gave up 6 bases and J gave up 2 bases, with 13 bases separating them. CDR1 is SQVTM and CDR2 is ANQGSEA in the germline V gene. The sequenced CDR3 bases are TGCAGCGTGGTCACAGGGATTAACACCGGGGAG. Translated: CSVVTGINTGE. The full CDR3 is CSVVTGINTGELFF.

The sample holds many counts of this clone. The read finishes 3 residues shy of the CDR3 end, and the germline J gene is used to complete it. The chain carries TRBV7-9 and TRBJ2-1; 7 bases line up with TRBD1. The V gene end was trimmed by 2 bases and the J gene end by 7 bases; junction bases not matched to a gene: 8. The CDR3 is 15 residues long. Germline V CDR1 and CDR2: SEHNR, FQNEAQ (reference sequence). The CDR3 protein is CASSLRQGYGNEQFF. The CDR3 bases that were read are TGTGCCAGCAGCTTAAGACAGGGATATGGTAATGAG.

This clone was counted ten times or more. The read ends 3 residues before the CDR3 terminus; that terminus is restored from the germline J gene. The chain links TRBV19 to TRBJ2-7, with D possibly TRBD1 on 6 matching bases. V lost 4 bases, J lost 3 bases, and 16 bases lay in between. Germline CDR1 reads LNHDA; CDR2 reads SQIVND (reference sequence). The CDR3 contains 15 residues. The DNA read from the CDR3 is TGTGCCAGTAGTAAACTCCGTGCAGGGGACTACGAG. Translated: CASSKLRAGDYE. The entire CDR3 is CASSKLRAGDYEQYF.

This clone was seen repeatedly, ten times or more. The CDR3 extends 3 residues past the end of the read, so its final part is completed from the germline J gene. The chain has TRBV20-1 and TRBJ1-2; tentatively, D is TRBD1 (5 bases). The germline gives CDR1 DFQATT, CDR2 SNEGSKA (reference sequence). V was clipped by 5 bases and J by 4 bases, with 23 bases between them. CDR3 length: 16 amino acids. The CDR3 DNA, read in part, is TGCAGTGCTGCGGAGGAGGGGCGAATAATGGGCTATGGC. It is translated as CSAAEEGRIMGYG. The whole CDR3 region reads CSAAEEGRIMGYGYTF.

This clone appeared a few times. The CDR3 is cut off 3 residues early in the read; its end comes from the germline J gene. V usage is TRBV19 and J usage is TRBJ1-5; D unclear. This CDR3 comprises 13 residues. Trimming removed 5 bases from V and 6 bases from J, with 11 bases in between. Germline-derived CDR1 and CDR2 are LNHDA and SQIVND (reference sequence). The DNA read from the CDR3 is TGTGCCAGTAGTTATTCGGGTGTTCAGCCC. It translates to CASSYSGVQP. The entire CDR3 reads CASSYSGVQPQHF.

This clone was seen many times. CDR3 bases read: TGTGCCAGTAGTATGCGGGGTCCGGGAGCAAACACTGAA. Residues: CASSMRGPGANTE. The whole CDR3 is CASSMRGPGANTEAFF. The chain carries TRBV19 and TRBJ1-1; D unclear. The CDR3 is cut off 3 residues early in the read; its end comes from the germline J gene. The V gene's germline CDR1 is LNHDA and CDR2 SQIVND (reference sequence). V was pared by 3 bases and J by 2 bases, with 16 bases between. The CDR3 runs to 16 residues.

This clone was seen ten or more times. With the read ending 3 residues before the CDR3 end, the germline J gene is used to fill in that end. This chain uses TRBV28 with TRBJ1-6, with no clear D. Trimming removed 5 bases from V and 7 bases from J, with 12 bases in between. The CDR3 extends over 14 amino acids. Germline V gene sequence: CDR1 MDHEN, CDR2 SYDVKM. Incomplete CDR3 DNA: TGTGCCAGCAGTCCCTCCTCAGTAAATTCACCC. Its protein is CASSPSSVNSP. The complete CDR3 reads CASSPSSVNSPLHF.

To note about this clone: With the read ending 3 residues before the CDR3 end, the germline J gene is used to fill in that end. This rearrangement joins TRBV18 to TRBJ1-2; weak D call: TRBD1 (5 bases). The CDR3 totals 14 residues. Germline values: CDR1 KGHSH, CDR2 LQKENI. The CDR3 spells CASSSGLSTDTYTF. CDR3 bases read: TGTGCCAGCTCCTCGGGACTTTCCACAGATACC. Using reference TRBV18 and TRBJ1-2 for the parts outside the CDR3, the full variable domain is NAGVMQNPRHLVRRRGQEARLRCSPMKGHSHVYWYRQLPEEGLKFMVYLQKENIIDESGMPKERFSAEFPKEGPSILRIQQVVRGDSAAYFCASSSGLSTDTYTFGSGTRLTVV.

This clone is medium-sized by share. The chain's CDR3 is CASSISGQGAGETQYF. The sequenced part of the CDR3 DNA is TGTGCCAGTAGTATTTCGGGACAGGGGGCGGGAGAGACC. The V and J genes are TRBV19 and TRBJ2-5; 12 bases line up with TRBD1. The CDR3 end lies 3 residues beyond the end of the read and is filled in from the germline J gene. Looked up from germline, CDR1 is LNHDA and CDR2 is SQIVND (reference sequence). The CDR3 contains 16 residues. The V and J ends lost 3 bases and 4 bases, in that order; junction bases with no gene match: 6.

This clone appeared many times. The CDR3 goes on 3 residues after the read ends, and that part is filled in from the germline J gene. The chain joins TRBV2 to TRBJ1-6, with 7 bases fitting TRBD1. The CDR3 contains 16 residues. CDR1 is SNHLY, CDR2 FYNNEI, per germline. The J segment lost 9 bases and the V segment lost 8 bases, leaving 16 bases of the junction unmatched. Incomplete CDR3 DNA: TGTGCCAGCGAAGGCCTGGGGACAGTAATTAGTTCACCC. It yields the protein CASEGLGTVISSP. The whole CDR3 region reads CASEGLGTVISSPLHF.

This clone was seen ten or more times. The read is 3 residues too short to cover the CDR3 end, so that end is filled in from the germline J gene. The chain joins TRBV4-2 to TRBJ2-2, with TRBD2 matching over 12 bases. CDR1 and CDR2 (germline): LGHNA, YNFKEQ. The V gene end was trimmed by 1 base and the J gene end by 3 bases; junction bases not matched to a gene: 0. CDR3 length: 16 residues. The chain's CDR3 is CASSQGTSGDTGELFF. Partial CDR3 DNA: TGTGCCAGCAGCCAAGGGACTAGCGGGGACACCGGGGAG.

This clone was seen many times. With the read ending 3 residues before the CDR3 end, the germline J gene is used to fill in that end. J is TRBJ2-5 and V is TRBV19; 8 bases line up with TRBD1. The V and J ends lost 6 bases and 5 bases, in that order; junction bases with no gene match: 2. This CDR3 comprises 12 residues. The germline CDR1 and CDR2 sequences are LNHDA and SQIVND (reference sequence). The chain's CDR3 is CASRGQEETQYF. The covered CDR3 bases are TGTGCCAGTAGGGGACAGGAGGAGACC.

This clone was seen at least ten times. The observed sequence ends 3 residues before the CDR3 terminus, with the missing tail filled in from the germline J gene. The chain recombines TRBV20-1 with TRBJ2-1; D is perhaps TRBD2 (6 bases). V lost 1 base, J lost 8 bases, and 12 bases lay in between. Germline V gene lookup returns CDR1 DFQATT and CDR2 SNEGSKA (reference sequence). This CDR3 has 13 amino acids. CDR3 bases read: TGCAGTGCTAGAGGACTAGGGCTTGATGAG. This codes for CSARGLGLDE. The CDR3, in full, reads CSARGLGLDEQFF.

This clone was picked up many times. Coverage ceases 3 residues before the CDR3 finishes, and the germline J gene fills in the end. The genes are TRBV29-1 and TRBJ2-7; TRBD1 matches 10 bases. Germline lookup yields CDR1 SQVTM and CDR2 ANQGSEA. The length of the CDR3 is 17 residues. V shed 2 bases, J shed 0 bases, and the junction held 10 bases outside the gene matches. CDR3 in amino acids: CSVESPFGQGVSYEQYF. CDR3 bases read: TGCAGCGTTGAATCCCCCTTCGGACAGGGGGTCTCCTACGAG.

This clone was recorded many times. The CDR3 end lies 3 residues beyond the end of the read and is filled in from the germline J gene. The chain is built from TRBV2 and TRBJ2-5, with TRBD1 matching 8 bases. Germline V gene lookup returns CDR1 SNHLY and CDR2 FYNNEI. Trimming took 7 bases from V and 5 from J; bases not matched to a gene: 6. The CDR3 extends over 13 amino acids. The part of the CDR3 DNA that was read is TGTGCCAGCACCTTGACAGGGGCTGAGACC. It codes for CASTLTGAET. The whole CDR3 protein reads CASTLTGAETQYF. Drawing the rest from reference TRBV2 and TRBJ2-5, the complete variable domain is EPEVTQTPSHQVTQMGQEVILRCVPISNHLYFYWYRQILGQKVEFLVSFYNNEISEKSEIFDDQFSVERPDGSNFTLKIRSTKLEDSAMYFCASTLTGAETQYFGPGTRLLVL.

In its sample, this clone was seen many times. The CDR3 end lies 3 residues beyond the end of the read and is filled in from the germline J gene. The chain uses TRBV7-3 and TRBJ2-2; no firm D call. The CDR3 loop spans 16 amino acids. CDR1 SGHTA and CDR2 FQGTGA come from the germline V gene. Deletions cut 2 bases from V and 0 bases from J, with 10 bases between. CDR3 sequence reads: CASSLSRSSNTGELFF. The covered CDR3 bases are TGTGCCAGCAGCTTATCTCGTTCGTCGAACACCGGGGAG.

This clone was seen many times. The read falls 3 residues short of the CDR3 end, and the missing part is taken from the germline J gene. The rearrangement uses TRBV20-1 and TRBJ1-2; 7 bases agree with TRBD1. The germline CDR1 and CDR2 sequences are DFQATT and SNEGSKA (reference sequence). The CDR3 extends over 14 amino acids. J lost 0 bases, V lost 6 bases, and 7 bases had no gene match. This chain's CDR3 is CSAKPGQTNYGYTF. The covered CDR3 bases are TGCAGTGCCAAACCGGGACAGACTAACTATGGC.